This T cell receptor (beta chain) appears in the sequencing data of a study of blood T cell repertoires in COVID-19. Across the study: Samples of COVID-19 (acute and convalescent) were obtained from the United States, Italy and Spain.

Original processing notes: Amplified reference gene primers provided the basis for estimating nucleated cell counts. Assay: immunoSEQ multiplex PCR; the TCRdb copy retains only in-frame clones and omits some. The V and J calls and the clone size are those of that table, but D and trimming were determined from the DNA. Among 95,000 to 150,000 clones listed, more than 80% were seen once. Seattle cases were enrolled at active infection and followed longitudinally. This receptor was identified in a woman older than 75 with COVID-19, enrolled during active disease. Sequencing was carried out using peripheral blood.

The DNA of the CDR3 is TGTGCCAGCAGCACACAAGGACAGGGGACTGAGCAGTTCTTC. Translated: CASSTQGQGTEQFF. The rearrangement uses TRBV7-8 and TRBJ2-1, with 9 bases identical to TRBD1. The germline CDR1 and CDR2 sequences are SGHVS and FQNEAQ. The junction had 8 bases not matched to a gene; V was cut back by 5 bases and J by 9 bases. The CDR3 is 14 residues long. The full variable domain, completed using reference TRBV7-8 and TRBJ2-1, is GAGVSQSPRYKVAKRGQDVALRCDPISGHVSLFWYQQALGQGPEFLTYFQNEAQLDKSGLPSDRFFAERPEGSVSTLKIQRTQQEDSAVYLCASSTQGQGTEQFFGPGTRLTVL.